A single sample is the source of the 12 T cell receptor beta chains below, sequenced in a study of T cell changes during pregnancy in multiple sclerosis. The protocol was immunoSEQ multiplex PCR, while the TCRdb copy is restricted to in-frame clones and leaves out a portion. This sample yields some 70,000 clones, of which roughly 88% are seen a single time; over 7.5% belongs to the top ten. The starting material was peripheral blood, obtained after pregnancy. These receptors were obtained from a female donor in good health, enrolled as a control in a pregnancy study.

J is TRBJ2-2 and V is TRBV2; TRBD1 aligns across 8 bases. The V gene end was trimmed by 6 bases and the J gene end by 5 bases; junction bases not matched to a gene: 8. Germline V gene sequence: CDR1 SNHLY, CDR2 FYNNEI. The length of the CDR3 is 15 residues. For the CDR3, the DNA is TGTGCCAGCAGGGCAGGGGGCATTAGTACCGGGGAGCTGTTTTTT. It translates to CASRAGGISTGELFF.

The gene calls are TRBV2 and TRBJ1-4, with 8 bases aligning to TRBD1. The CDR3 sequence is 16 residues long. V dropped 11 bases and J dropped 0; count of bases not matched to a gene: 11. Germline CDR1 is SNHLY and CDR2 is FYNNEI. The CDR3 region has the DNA TGTGCCTCACGGGTGGGACAGGCCACAACTAATGAAAAACTGTTTTTT. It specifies CASRVGQATTNEKLFF.

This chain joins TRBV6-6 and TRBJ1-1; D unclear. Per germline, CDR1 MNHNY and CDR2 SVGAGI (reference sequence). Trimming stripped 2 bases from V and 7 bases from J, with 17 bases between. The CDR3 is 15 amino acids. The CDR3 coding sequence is TGTGCCAGCAGTTACAAAAATTGGGTTCGGGGTGAAGCTTTCTTT. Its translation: CASSYKNWVRGEAFF.

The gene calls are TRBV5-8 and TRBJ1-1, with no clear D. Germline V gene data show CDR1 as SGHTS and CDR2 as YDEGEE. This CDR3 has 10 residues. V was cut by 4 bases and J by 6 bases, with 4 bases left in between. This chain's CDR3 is CASSRAEAFF. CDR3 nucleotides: TGTGCCAGCAGCCGGGCTGAAGCTTTCTTT.

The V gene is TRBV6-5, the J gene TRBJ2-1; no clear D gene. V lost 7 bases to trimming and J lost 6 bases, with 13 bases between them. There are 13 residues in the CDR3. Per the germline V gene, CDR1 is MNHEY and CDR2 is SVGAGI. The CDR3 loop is CASNGPARNEQFF. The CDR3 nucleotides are TGTGCCAGCAATGGTCCAGCGCGCAATGAGCAGTTCTTC.

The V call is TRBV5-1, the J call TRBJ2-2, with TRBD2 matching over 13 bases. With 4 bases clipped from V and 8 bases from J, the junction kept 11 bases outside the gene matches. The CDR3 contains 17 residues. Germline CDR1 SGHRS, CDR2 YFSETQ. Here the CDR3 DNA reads TGCGCCAGCAGCCCGACTAGCGGGAGGCCTGGAGGAGGGGAGCTGTTTTTT. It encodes CASSPTSGRPGGGELFF.

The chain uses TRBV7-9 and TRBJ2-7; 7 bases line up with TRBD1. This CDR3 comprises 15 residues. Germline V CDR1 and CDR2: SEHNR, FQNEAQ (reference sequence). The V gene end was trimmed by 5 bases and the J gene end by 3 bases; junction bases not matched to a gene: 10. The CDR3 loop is CASSATGTANYEQYF. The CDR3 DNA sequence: TGTGCCAGCAGCGCCACCGGGACAGCTAACTACGAGCAGTACTTC.

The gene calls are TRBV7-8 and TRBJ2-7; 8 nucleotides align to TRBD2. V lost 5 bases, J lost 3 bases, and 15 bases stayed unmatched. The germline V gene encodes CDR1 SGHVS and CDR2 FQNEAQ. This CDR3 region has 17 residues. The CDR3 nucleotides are TGTGCCAGCAGCGGGAAGCGACTGCGGGAGGCGGTCTACGAGCAGTACTTC. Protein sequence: CASSGKRLREAVYEQYF. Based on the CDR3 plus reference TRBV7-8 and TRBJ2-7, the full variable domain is GAGVSQSPRYKVAKRGQDVALRCDPISGHVSLFWYQQALGQGPEFLTYFQNEAQLDKSGLPSDRFFAERPEGSVSTLKIQRTQQEDSAVYLCASSGKRLREAVYEQYFGPGTRLTVT.

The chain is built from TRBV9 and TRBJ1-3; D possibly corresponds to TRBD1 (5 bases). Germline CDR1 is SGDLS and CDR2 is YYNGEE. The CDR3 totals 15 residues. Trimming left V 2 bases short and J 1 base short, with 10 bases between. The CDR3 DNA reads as TGTGCCAGCAGCGTTGGGCGGACATCTGGAAACACCATATATTTT. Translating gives CASSVGRTSGNTIYF.

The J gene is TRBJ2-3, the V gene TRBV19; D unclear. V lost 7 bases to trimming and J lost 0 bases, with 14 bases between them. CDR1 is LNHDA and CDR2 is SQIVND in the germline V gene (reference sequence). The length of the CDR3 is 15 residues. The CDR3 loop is CASTRKPGSTDTQYF. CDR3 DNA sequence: TGTGCCAGTACCCGGAAACCAGGCAGCACAGATACGCAGTATTTT.

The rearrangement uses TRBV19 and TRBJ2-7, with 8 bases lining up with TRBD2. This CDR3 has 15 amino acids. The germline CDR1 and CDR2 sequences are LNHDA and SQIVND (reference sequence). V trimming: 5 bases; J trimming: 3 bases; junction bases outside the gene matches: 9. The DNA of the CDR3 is TGTGCCAGTAGTCCGTCGGGGGGGTCTCTCTACGAGCAGTACTTC. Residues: CASSPSGGSLYEQYF.

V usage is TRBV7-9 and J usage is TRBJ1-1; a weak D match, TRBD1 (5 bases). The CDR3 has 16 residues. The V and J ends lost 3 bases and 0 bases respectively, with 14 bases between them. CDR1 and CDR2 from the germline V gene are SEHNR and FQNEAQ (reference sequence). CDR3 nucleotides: TGTGCCAGCAGCTTTTTGGGGCACACCCTGAACACTGAAGCTTTCTTT. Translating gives CASSFLGHTLNTEAFF.